These 21 T cell receptor beta chains originate from one sample sequenced in a study of T cell clones after liver transplantation. Assay: immunoSEQ multiplex PCR; the TCRdb copy retains only in-frame clones and omits some. The sample lists about 99,000 clones, roughly 80% occurring once. The input for sequencing was CD4+ T cells from blood, taken about 50 months after liver transplant. These TCRs come from a human patient who received a liver transplant. These T cells may partly come from the graft donor.

The chain carries TRBV18 and TRBJ2-1, with 7 nucleotides matching TRBD2. The ends lost 1 base at V and 4 bases at J; junction bases unmatched: 7. CDR3 size: 16 residues. Germline V lookup: CDR1 KGHSH, CDR2 LQKENI. CDR3 DNA: TGTGCCAGCTCACCACTCGTCTTAGCGGGTTACAATGAGCAGTTCTTC. Translation gives CASSPLVLAGYNEQFF.

The chain employs TRBV6-5 and TRBJ2-7; tentatively, D is TRBD1 or TRBD2 (6 bases each). Germline assignment: CDR1 MNHEY and CDR2 SVGAGI. The CDR3 length is 15 residues. V shed 0 bases and J shed 6 bases, with 15 bases lying between them. CDR3 region: CASSYSEGELGEQYF. As DNA, the CDR3 is TGTGCCAGCAGTTACTCGGAGGGGGAATTAGGCGAGCAGTACTTC.

This sequence joins TRBV9 and TRBJ2-4; 9 bases fit TRBD1. CDR1 and CDR2 from the germline V gene are SGDLS and YYNGEE. V was clipped by 4 bases and J by 7 bases; unmatched bases: 3. CDR3 length equals 13 residues. CDR3 DNA: TGTGCCAGCAGCACACAGGGGGCGAACATTCAGTACTTC. This translates into CASSTQGANIQYF.

The chain is built from TRBV2 and TRBJ1-5; possible D gene TRBD1, 5 bases. The germline V gene has CDR1 SNHLY and CDR2 FYNNEI. The CDR3 loop spans 13 amino acids. Trimming pared 6 bases from V and 4 bases from J, leaving 10 bases between. The CDR3 bases are TGTGCCAGCAGGTACGGGGGTAATCAGCCCCAGCATTTT. Its protein product is CASRYGGNQPQHF.

The J gene is TRBJ1-3, the V gene TRBV6-5, with D uncertain. The CDR3 totals 14 residues. Germline lookup yields CDR1 MNHEY and CDR2 SVGAGI. V shed 6 bases and J shed 0 bases, with 9 bases lying between them. CDR3 amino acids: CASRQTFSGNTIYF. Written as DNA, the CDR3 is TGTGCCAGCAGACAGACCTTCTCTGGAAACACCATATATTTT.

CDR3 sequence reads: CASSPRGGSTDTQYF. Here the CDR3 DNA reads TGTGCCAGCAGTCCCCGCGGAGGGAGCACAGATACGCAGTATTTT. The chain links TRBV27 to TRBJ2-3; maybe TRBD2 (6 bases). The CDR3 is 15 residues long. Germline lookup yields CDR1 MNHEY and CDR2 SMNVEV (reference sequence). The V end lost 5 bases, the J end lost 0 bases, and 12 bases lay between the germline ends.

CDR3 DNA sequence: TGCGCCAGCAGCCCGGGACAAATGGGGGCAATCGGGCAGTTCTTC. Residues: CASSPGQMGAIGQFF. V usage is TRBV5-1 and J usage is TRBJ2-1; TRBD1 is a possible D gene (6 bases). Germline assignment: CDR1 SGHRS and CDR2 YFSETQ. This CDR3 has 15 residues. Trimming left V 4 bases short and J 12 bases short, with 23 bases between.

V usage is TRBV6-4 and J usage is TRBJ1-2; 7 bases agree with TRBD1. The CDR3 is made up of 15 amino acids. Germline CDR1 reads MRHNA; CDR2 reads SNTAGT. The J segment lost 8 bases and the V segment lost 6 bases, leaving 15 bases of the junction unmatched. The CDR3 loop reads CASSRDSQGYRGYTF. The CDR3 DNA reads as TGTGCCAGCAGCCGGGACAGTCAAGGGTACCGCGGCTACACCTTC.

The V and J genes are TRBV2 and TRBJ2-2; weak D call: TRBD2 (5 bases). V was pared by 8 bases and J by 5 bases, with 9 bases between. CDR1 SNHLY and CDR2 FYNNEI come from the germline V gene. The CDR3 length is 12 residues. The CDR3 DNA reads TGTGCCAGCGGCTCGGGAACCGGGGAGCTGTTTTTT. Translating gives CASGSGTGELFF.

This rearrangement joins TRBV6-1 to TRBJ1-3; 7 bases align to TRBD1. V gave up 0 bases and J gave up 3 bases; unmatched junction bases: 8. This CDR3 contains 17 residues. Per germline, CDR1 MNHNS and CDR2 SASEGT. The CDR3 coding sequence is TGTGCCAGCAGTGAAGCAGGGGGCCTAGGACATGGAAACACCATATATTTT. This gives the protein CASSEAGGLGHGNTIYF.

This clone was recorded only once. The rearrangement joins TRBV27 to TRBJ1-1; 7 nucleotides line up with TRBD1. Germline loops: CDR1 MNHEY, CDR2 SMNVEV (reference sequence). The CDR3 spans 14 residues. Germline trimming cut 2 bases from V and 5 bases from J; bases unmatched to any gene: 5. Written as DNA, the CDR3 is TGTGCCAGCAGTTTAAGACAGGGTGGGACTGAAGCTTTCTTT. This sequence encodes CASSLRQGGTEAFF.

This clone has just one count. CDR3 sequence: CASSVGGITGELFF. Here the CDR3 DNA reads TGTGCCAGCTCCGTCGGAGGGATCACCGGGGAGCTGTTTTTT. The chain couples TRBV18 to TRBJ2-2; D might be TRBD2 (6 bases). The V and J ends lost 6 bases and 4 bases respectively, with 12 bases between them. The germline gives CDR1 KGHSH, CDR2 LQKENI. CDR3 length: 14 residues.

About this clone: This same CDR3 is encoded by further DNA sequences in the sample. The genes are TRBV5-4 and TRBJ1-2; D possibly corresponds to TRBD1 (5 bases). Germline values: CDR1 SGHNT, CDR2 YYREEE (reference sequence). Trimming stripped 2 bases from V and 2 bases from J, with 7 bases between. This CDR3 has 13 amino acids. CDR3 bases: TGTGCCAGCAGCTTAGGACAAAACTATGGCTACACCTTC. Protein sequence: CASSLGQNYGYTF. Together with reference TRBV5-4 and TRBJ1-2, the CDR3 gives the full variable domain: ETGVTQSPTHLIKTRGQQVTLRCSSQSGHNTVSWYQQALGQGPQFIFQYYREEENGRGNFPPRFSGLQFPNYSSELNVNALELDDSALYLCASSLGQNYGYTFGSGTRLTVV.

This rearrangement joins TRBV6-5 to TRBJ2-5, with 7 bases aligning to TRBD2. From germline, CDR1 is MNHEY and CDR2 SVGAGI. V gave up 0 bases and J gave up 2 bases; unmatched junction bases: 3. The CDR3 totals 15 residues. The CDR3 here is CASSYSIGRQETQYF. As DNA, the CDR3 is TGTGCCAGCAGTTACTCGATCGGGAGGCAAGAGACCCAGTACTTC.

This clone was seen once. The chain is built from TRBV7-2 and TRBJ2-3; 8 positions agree with TRBD1. Germline V gives CDR1 SGHTA, CDR2 FQGNSA. The CDR3 has 17 amino acids. The V and J ends lost 4 bases and 5 bases, in that order; junction bases with no gene match: 14. CDR3 nucleotide sequence: TGTGCCAGCAGCTCGAAGGGACAGGTCCTTGACGGAGATACGCAGTATTTT. As protein: CASSSKGQVLDGDTQYF.

In this sample, this clone turned up once. The chain joins TRBV6-1 to TRBJ1-5; no definite D call. The germline V gene encodes CDR1 MNHNS and CDR2 SASEGT. The CDR3 sequence is 13 residues long. With 3 bases removed from V and 6 bases from J, the gap between germline ends came to 9 bases. CDR3 in amino acids: CASSDRLPQPQHF. As DNA, the CDR3 is TGTGCCAGCAGTGACCGATTGCCTCAGCCCCAGCATTTT.

The chain combines TRBV7-7 with TRBJ1-1; D perhaps matches TRBD1 (6 bases). The CDR3 consists of 13 residues. Germline V gene data show CDR1 as SSHAT and CDR2 as FNYEAQ (reference sequence). Trimming took 2 bases from V and 4 from J, leaving 8 bases between them. CDR3 nucleotide sequence: TGTGCCAGCAGCTTAAAAGGGGGCACTGAAGCTTTCTTT. Translation: CASSLKGGTEAFF.

V is TRBV12-5 and J is TRBJ1-2; maybe TRBD1 (6 bases). V lost 5 bases and J 9 bases, leaving 13 bases between the germline ends. CDR1 and CDR2 (germline): LGHNT, FRNRAP. The CDR3 is 12 residues long. The CDR3 DNA reads TGTGCTAGTGGTCCCGTCCGGGACAGCTACACCTTC. Its protein is CASGPVRDSYTF.

V is TRBV9 and J is TRBJ2-7, with D uncertain. Germline CDR1 SGDLS, CDR2 YYNGEE. This CDR3 comprises 15 residues. V dropped 0 bases and J dropped 4 bases, with 14 bases sitting between them. The CDR3 is CASSVGSRQAYEQYF. DNA for the CDR3: TGTGCCAGCAGCGTAGGAAGTAGGCAGGCTTACGAGCAGTACTTC.

This clone was recorded once. This sequence joins TRBV19 and TRBJ1-3; D is uncertain. The germline gives CDR1 LNHDA, CDR2 SQIVND (reference sequence). Trimming left V 5 bases short and J 0 bases short, with 17 bases between. The length of the CDR3 is 17 residues. CDR3 DNA sequence: TGTGCCAGTAGTGTCTCCCCCAGTTCTTCCTCTGGAAACACCATATATTTT. It codes for CASSVSPSSSSGNTIYF.

The chain combines TRBV18 with TRBJ1-2, with a weak D call TRBD1 (5 bases). The CDR3 totals 17 residues. Trimming cost V 1 base and J 6 bases, with 21 bases left between them. Germline CDR1 and CDR2: KGHSH and LQKENI. The CDR3 loop reads CASSPHPASGGGDGYTF. In DNA, the CDR3 is TGTGCCAGCTCACCACACCCAGCGTCGGGGGGGGGTGATGGCTACACCTTC.